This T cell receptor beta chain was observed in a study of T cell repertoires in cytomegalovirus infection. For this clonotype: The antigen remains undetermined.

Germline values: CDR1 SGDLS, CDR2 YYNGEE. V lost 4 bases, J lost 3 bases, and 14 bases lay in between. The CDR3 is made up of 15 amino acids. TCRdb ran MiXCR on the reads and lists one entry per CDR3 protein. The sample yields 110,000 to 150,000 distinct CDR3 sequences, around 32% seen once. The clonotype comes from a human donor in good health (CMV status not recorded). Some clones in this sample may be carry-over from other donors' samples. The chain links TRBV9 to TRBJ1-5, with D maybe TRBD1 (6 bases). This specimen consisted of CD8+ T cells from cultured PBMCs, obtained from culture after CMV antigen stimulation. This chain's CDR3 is CASSPRGGYNQPQHF. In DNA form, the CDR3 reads TGTGCCAGCAGCCCCCGGGGGGGCTACAATCAGCCCCAGCATTTT.